Below, 5 T cell receptor beta chains from the same sample are listed, as sequenced in a study of beta chain features in type 1 diabetes. cDNA synthesis used the whole RNA isolate, giving expressed TCRB sequences. Assay: immunoSEQ multiplex PCR; the TCRdb copy retains only in-frame clones and omits some. The sample has about 290,000 clones; about 7.8% are singletons. Sample: central memory CD4+ T cells from blood. The source is a woman younger than 30 in good health.

This clone occurred many times. The chain links TRBV5-5 to TRBJ2-5; 9 bases are shared with TRBD2. From germline, CDR1 is SGHKS and CDR2 YYEKEE (reference sequence). The length of the CDR3 is 15 residues. Trimming took 3 bases from V and 3 from J; bases not matched to a gene: 6. The CDR3 is CASSSSSGSKETQYF. In nucleotides, the CDR3 is TGTGCCAGCAGCTCTAGTAGCGGGAGTAAAGAGACCCAGTACTTC.

A few counts support this clone. The chain couples TRBV7-6 to TRBJ1-2; D ambiguous. The CDR3 has 13 amino acids. Germline CDR1 is SGHVS and CDR2 is FNYEAQ. Trimming stripped 5 bases from V and 0 bases from J, with 7 bases between. CDR3 in DNA: TGTGCCAGCAGCGCGGGTCCTAACTATGGCTACACCTTC. This encodes CASSAGPNYGYTF. Combining the CDR3 with reference TRBV7-6 and TRBJ1-2 gives the whole variable domain GAGVSQSPRYKVTKRGQDVALRCDPISGHVSLYWYRQALGQGPEFLTYFNYEAQQDKSGLPNDRFSAERPEGSISTLTIQRTEQRDSAMYRCASSAGPNYGYTFGSGTRLTVV.

This clone was recorded many times. The chain employs TRBV29-1 and TRBJ2-3, with a weak D call TRBD2 (6 bases). Germline V lookup: CDR1 SQVTM, CDR2 ANQGSEA. The CDR3 loop spans 12 amino acids. The V end was cut by 6 bases, the J end by 5 bases, with 12 bases between. DNA for the CDR3: TGCAGCGTGGGGGACTCCAGAGATACGCAGTATTTT. It specifies CSVGDSRDTQYF.

The chain is built from TRBV21-1 and TRBJ2-4; the DNA was not compared with TRBD1, the D call given in the table. TRBV21-1 has pseudogene status. The CDR3 is 16 amino acids. Here the CDR3 reads CASSPQARIAKNIQYF. The CDR3, as DNA: TGTGCCAGCAGCCCACAGGCCCGCATAGCCAAAAACATTCAGTACTTC.

This chain joins TRBV14 and TRBJ1-3; D is ambiguous. This CDR3 contains 12 residues. Trimming stripped 8 bases from V and 3 bases from J, with 8 bases between. Germline loops: CDR1 SGHDN, CDR2 FVKESK. The CDR3 DNA reads as TGTGCCAGCGACGCGGGTGGAAACACCATATATTTT. Translated, it gives CASDAGGNTIYF.